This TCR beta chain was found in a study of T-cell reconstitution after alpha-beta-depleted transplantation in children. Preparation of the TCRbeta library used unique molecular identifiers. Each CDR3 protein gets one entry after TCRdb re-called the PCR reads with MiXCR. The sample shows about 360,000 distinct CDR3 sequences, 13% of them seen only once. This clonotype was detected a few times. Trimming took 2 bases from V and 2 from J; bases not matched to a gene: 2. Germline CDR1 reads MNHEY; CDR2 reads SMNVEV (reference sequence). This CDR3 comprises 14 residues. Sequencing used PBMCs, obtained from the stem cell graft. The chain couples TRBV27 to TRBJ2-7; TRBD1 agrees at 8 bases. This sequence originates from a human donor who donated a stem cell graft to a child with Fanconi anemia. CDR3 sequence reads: CASSLRQGPYEQYV. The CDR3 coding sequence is TGTGCCAGCAGTTTACGACAGGGGCCCTACGAGCAGTACGTC.